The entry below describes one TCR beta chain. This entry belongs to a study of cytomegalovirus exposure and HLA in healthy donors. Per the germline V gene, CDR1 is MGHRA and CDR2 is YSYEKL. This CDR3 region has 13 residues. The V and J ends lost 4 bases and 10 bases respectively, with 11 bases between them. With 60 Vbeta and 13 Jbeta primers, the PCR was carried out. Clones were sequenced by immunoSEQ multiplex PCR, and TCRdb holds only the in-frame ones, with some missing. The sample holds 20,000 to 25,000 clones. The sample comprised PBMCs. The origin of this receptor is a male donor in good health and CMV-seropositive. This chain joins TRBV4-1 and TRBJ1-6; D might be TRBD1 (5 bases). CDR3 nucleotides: TGCGCCAGCAGCCCGCTGGGGGGATCACCCCTCCACTTT. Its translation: CASSPLGGSPLHF.